This T cell receptor beta chain was captured by sequencing in a study of control samples from healthy donors and cancer patients (dated by TCRdb to the early 2020s). In regard to this clone: The target of this receptor is not known. The record has no base qualities; no much larger clone is one base away.

The CDR3 spans 13 residues, from the cysteine through the phenylalanine. The sequence is cut down to CDR3 DNA, 39 bases in frame from base 1. Taken from the germline V gene (reference sequence), the CDR1 and CDR2 loops are LNHDA and SQIVND. Between the V and J ends, shortened by 2 bases and 3 bases respectively, the junction contains 7 bases. Library preparation employed the immunoSEQ multiplex PCR assay. The clones in this table, taken by TCRdb from immuneACCESS, are in-frame only. Not every clone is retained; where verified, under half of the shortfall comes from an unresolved V gene, and the cause of the rest is unknown. A total of 50,000 to 75,000 clones appear in this sample, roughly 90% of them only once. The ten largest clones represent roughly 5.6% of the sample.

Sequencing was done on a sample of PBMCs. This clonotype was obtained from a man aged 55 to 69 with colorectal cancer. The V and J genes are TRBV19 and TRBJ1-2; the D gene remains uncertain. The DNA is TGTGCCAGTAGTATACTCCCAGACTATGGCTACACCTTC. Translated, this gives CASSILPDYGYTF.